This T cell receptor beta chain was recovered during a study of radiation and T cells in renal cell carcinoma. The time point here: blood 2 weeks post-SBRT. Regarding treatment: 15 Gy SBRT to primary tumor, nephrectomy 4 weeks later. Blood was sampled at baseline, 2 weeks and 4 weeks after SBRT. Whole-study results and caveats: In blood, top tumor clones expanded by 2 weeks, shrinking by 4.

With regard to this clone: What it binds is unknown.

V lost 5 bases, J lost 0 bases, and 11 bases lay in between. The CDR3 spans 16 residues. The germline gives CDR1 MDHEN, CDR2 SYDVKM. Here immunoSEQ multiplex PCR was the method, and the copy in TCRdb shows in-frame clones only, minus some. The sample holds about 130,000 clones, 80% to 90% seen once. The sample consisted of blood, taken from a patient whose treatment included radiotherapy and nephrectomy. The origin of this receptor is a woman in her sixties with renal cell carcinoma. This chain joins TRBV28 and TRBJ2-6; D is ambiguous. The DNA of the CDR3 is TGTGCCAGCAGTCAAATGCGTAACTCTGGGGCCAACGTCCTGACTTTC. It yields the protein CASSQMRNSGANVLTF.